This is a list of T cell receptor beta chains from one sample in a study of blood T cell repertoires in COVID-19. TCRdb keeps only in-frame clones here, not all; method: immunoSEQ multiplex PCR. The table includes 150,000 to 200,000 clones, roughly four fifths detected once. Specimen: peripheral blood. These receptors were obtained from a woman in her 70s with COVID-19, enrolled during active disease. CDR3s include the opening cysteine and the closing phenylalanine or tryptophan. Each record gives: V gene, D gene, clone size, J gene, CDR3 DNA, CDR3 protein. The D gene is left open where the match is weak. Expanded clones get a size class; other rows say once, few or many, or leave the size out.

V: TRBV5-5
D: TRBD1
size: few
J: TRBJ1-2
DNA: TGTGCCAGCAGCTTGGTGTGGACAGGGGACGGAGGCTACACCTTC
CDR3: CASSLVWTGDGGYTF

V: TRBV18
D: .
size: .
J: TRBJ2-5
DNA: TGTGCCAGCTCACCAAGGGGGAATGCGCAAGAGACCCAGTACTTC
CDR3: CASSPRGNAQETQYF

V: TRBV5-5
D: TRBD2
size: .
J: TRBJ2-7
DNA: TGTGCCAGCAGCCGCTCAGCGGGAGGGATGAACGAGCAGTACTTC
CDR3: CASSRSAGGMNEQYF

V: TRBV4-1
D: TRBD1
size: .
J: TRBJ2-7
DNA: TGCGCCAGCAGCTTGGGTGCCGGGACAGGGGAATACGAGCAGTACTTC
CDR3: CASSLGAGTGEYEQYF

V: TRBV27
D: TRBD2
size: few
J: TRBJ2-5
DNA: TGTGCCAGCAGTTTATTAGGTAGCGGGAGGGTAGGGGGGAGGAGAAAAGAGACCCAGTACTTC
CDR3: CASSLLGSGRVGGRRKETQYF

V: TRBV9
D: .
size: once
J: TRBJ2-5
DNA: TGTGCCAGCAGCCCCTTCGCGGGGACCCAGTACTTC
CDR3: CASSPFAGTQYF

V: TRBV7-9
D: .
size: .
J: TRBJ1-1
DNA: TGTGCCAGCAGCTATCACCGGGAAAACACTGAAGCTTTCTTT
CDR3: CASSYHRENTEAFF

V: TRBV9
D: TRBD2
size: .
J: TRBJ2-1
DNA: TGTGCCAGCAGCCCCGTAGGGGCTAGCGGGAGTAATGAGCAGTTCTTC
CDR3: CASSPVGASGSNEQFF

V: TRBV7-2
D: TRBD2
size: .
J: TRBJ2-1
DNA: TGTGCCAGCAGCTTAGTGGGAGCGGGAGTGGGTGAGCAGTTCTTC
CDR3: CASSLVGAGVGEQFF

V: TRBV4-3
D: TRBD2
size: .
J: TRBJ2-7
DNA: TGCGCCAGCAGCCAAGAGTGGACTAGAGCCTATGAGCAGTACTTC
CDR3: CASSQEWTRAYEQYF

V: TRBV6-5
D: TRBD2
size: .
J: TRBJ2-1
DNA: TGTGCCAGCAGGGTAGCGGGAACCCACAATGAGCAGTTCTTC
CDR3: CASRVAGTHNEQFF

V: TRBV4-3
D: .
size: .
J: TRBJ1-2
DNA: TGCGCCAGCAGCCAAGATCGACAGGCTTTCTATGGCTACACCTTC
CDR3: CASSQDRQAFYGYTF

V: TRBV2
D: TRBD2
size: .
J: TRBJ2-3
DNA: TGTGCCAGCAGCTCCCAGCGGGAATTCACAGATACGCAGTATTTT
CDR3: CASSSQREFTDTQYF

V: TRBV19
D: TRBD1
size: .
J: TRBJ1-2
DNA: TGTGCCAGTATTCCAGGGGGAGCTAACTATGGCTACACCTTC
CDR3: CASIPGGANYGYTF

V: TRBV28
D: .
size: .
J: TRBJ1-6
DNA: TGTGCCAGCAGTCTCCGGACACCTCTCTATTCACCCCTCCACTTT
CDR3: CASSLRTPLYSPLHF

V: TRBV5-4
D: .
size: .
J: TRBJ2-1
DNA: TGTGCCAGCAGCTTCTTAGCACGGGGAGGAAATGAGCAGTTCTTC
CDR3: CASSFLARGGNEQFF

V: TRBV19
D: .
size: .
J: TRBJ2-3
DNA: TGTGCCAGTAGCCGAGGTCGGGTTGGGGCCGACGTAGATACGCAGTATTTT
CDR3: CASSRGRVGADVDTQYF

V: TRBV24-1
D: .
size: .
J: TRBJ1-6
DNA: TGTGCCACCAGTGACACTGTGGATTCACCCCTCCACTTT
CDR3: CATSDTVDSPLHF

V: TRBV7-9
D: TRBD1
size: once
J: TRBJ1-2
DNA: TGTGCCAGCAGCTTATCGGGACAGGGAGGTGTCGATGGCTACACCTTC
CDR3: CASSLSGQGGVDGYTF

V: TRBV6-6
D: TRBD2
size: .
J: TRBJ2-2
DNA: TGTGCCAGCAGTTCCATGACTAGCGGGCGGCTGTTTTTT
CDR3: CASSSMTSGRLFF

V: TRBV19
D: .
size: once
J: TRBJ2-2
DNA: TGTGCCAGTAGTATAAGCCCTACCTACGGGGAGCTGTTTTTT
CDR3: CASSISPTYGELFF